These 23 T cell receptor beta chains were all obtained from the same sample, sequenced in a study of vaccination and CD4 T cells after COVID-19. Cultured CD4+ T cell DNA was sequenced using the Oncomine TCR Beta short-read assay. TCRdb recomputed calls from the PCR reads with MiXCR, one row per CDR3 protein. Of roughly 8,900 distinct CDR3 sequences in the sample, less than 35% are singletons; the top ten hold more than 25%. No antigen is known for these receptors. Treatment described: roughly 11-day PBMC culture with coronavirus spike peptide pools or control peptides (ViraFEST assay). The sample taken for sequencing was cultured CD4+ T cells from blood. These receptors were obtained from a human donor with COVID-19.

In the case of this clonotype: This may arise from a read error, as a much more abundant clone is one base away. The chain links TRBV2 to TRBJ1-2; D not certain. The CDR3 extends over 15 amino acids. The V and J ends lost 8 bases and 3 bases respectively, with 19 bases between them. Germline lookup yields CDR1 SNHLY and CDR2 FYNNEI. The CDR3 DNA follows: TGTGCCAGCTCCGGGTCCAGCTCTCTAGACTATGGCTACACCTTC. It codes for CASSGSSSLDYGYTF. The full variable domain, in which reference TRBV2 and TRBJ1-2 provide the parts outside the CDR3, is EPEVTQTPSHQVTQMGQEVILRCVPISNHLYFYWYRQILGQKVEFLVSFYNNEISEKSEIFDDQFSVERPDGSNFTLKIRSTKLEDSAMYFCASSGSSSLDYGYTFGSGTRLTVV.

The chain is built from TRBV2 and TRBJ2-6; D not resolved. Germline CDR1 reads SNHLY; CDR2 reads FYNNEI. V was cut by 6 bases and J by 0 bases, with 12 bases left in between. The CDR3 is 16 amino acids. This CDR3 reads CASRDRQASGANVLTF. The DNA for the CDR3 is TGTGCCAGCAGGGATCGGCAGGCCTCTGGGGCCAACGTCCTGACTTTC.

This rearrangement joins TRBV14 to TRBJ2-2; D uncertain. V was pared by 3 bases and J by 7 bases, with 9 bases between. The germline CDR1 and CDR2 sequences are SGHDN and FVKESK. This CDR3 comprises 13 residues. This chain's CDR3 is CASSQTLGGELFF. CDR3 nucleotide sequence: TGTGCCAGCAGCCAGACCCTGGGCGGGGAGCTGTTTTTT. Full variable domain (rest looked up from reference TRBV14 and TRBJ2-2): EAGVTQFPSHSVIEKGQTVTLRCDPISGHDNLYWYRRVMGKEIKFLLHFVKESKQDESGMPNNRFLAERTGGTYSTLKVQPAELEDSGVYFCASSQTLGGELFFGEGSRLTVL.

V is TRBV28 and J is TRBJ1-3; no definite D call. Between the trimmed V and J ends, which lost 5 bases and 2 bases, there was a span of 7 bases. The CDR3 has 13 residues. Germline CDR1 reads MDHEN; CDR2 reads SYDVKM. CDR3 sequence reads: CASSMSAGNTIYF. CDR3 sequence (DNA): TGTGCCAGCAGTATGTCAGCTGGAAACACCATATATTTT.

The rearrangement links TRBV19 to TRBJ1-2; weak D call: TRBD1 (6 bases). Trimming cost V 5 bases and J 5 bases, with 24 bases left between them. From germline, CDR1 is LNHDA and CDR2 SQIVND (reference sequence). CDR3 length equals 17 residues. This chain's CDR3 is CASSLSLKRTVDYGYTF. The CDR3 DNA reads TGTGCCAGTAGTCTCAGCCTCAAAAGGACAGTTGATTATGGCTACACCTTC.

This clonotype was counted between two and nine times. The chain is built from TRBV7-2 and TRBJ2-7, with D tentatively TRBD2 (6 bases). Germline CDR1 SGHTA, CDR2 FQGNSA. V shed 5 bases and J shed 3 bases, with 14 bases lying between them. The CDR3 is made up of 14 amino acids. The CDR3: CASSQSGGYYEQYF. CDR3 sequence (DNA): TGTGCCAGCAGCCAGAGCGGAGGGTACTACGAGCAGTACTTC.

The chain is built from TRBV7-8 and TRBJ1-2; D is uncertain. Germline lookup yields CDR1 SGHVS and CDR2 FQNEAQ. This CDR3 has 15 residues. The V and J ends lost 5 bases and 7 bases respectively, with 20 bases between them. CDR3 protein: CASSKNSVDSTGYTF. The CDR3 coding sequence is TGTGCCAGCAGCAAAAACAGCGTCGACTCCACTGGCTACACCTTC.

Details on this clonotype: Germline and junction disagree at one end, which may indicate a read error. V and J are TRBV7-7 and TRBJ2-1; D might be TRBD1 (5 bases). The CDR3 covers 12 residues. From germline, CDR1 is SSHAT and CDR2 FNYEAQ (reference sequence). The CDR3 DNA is TGTGCTAGCAGCCCAGTGGGGCCGGAGCAGTTCTTC. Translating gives CASSPVGPEQFF.

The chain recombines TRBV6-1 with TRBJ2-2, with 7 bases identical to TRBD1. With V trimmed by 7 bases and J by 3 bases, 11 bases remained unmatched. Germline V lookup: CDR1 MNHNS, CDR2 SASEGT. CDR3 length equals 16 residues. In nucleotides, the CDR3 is TGTGCCAGCATCGACCCTTCCCAGGGGGACACCGGGGAGCTGTTTTTT. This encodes CASIDPSQGDTGELFF.

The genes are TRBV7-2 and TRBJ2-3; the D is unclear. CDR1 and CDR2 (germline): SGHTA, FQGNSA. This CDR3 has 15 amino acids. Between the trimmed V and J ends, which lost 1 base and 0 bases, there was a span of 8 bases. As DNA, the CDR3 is TGTGCCAGCAGCTTAGGACGCCCCAGCACAGATACGCAGTATTTT. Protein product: CASSLGRPSTDTQYF.

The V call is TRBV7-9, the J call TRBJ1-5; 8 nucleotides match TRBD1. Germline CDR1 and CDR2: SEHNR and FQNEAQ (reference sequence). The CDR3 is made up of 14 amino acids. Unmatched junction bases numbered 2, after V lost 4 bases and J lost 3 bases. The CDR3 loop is CASSSDRDNQPQHF. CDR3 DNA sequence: TGTGCCAGCAGCTCGGACAGGGACAATCAGCCCCAGCATTTT.

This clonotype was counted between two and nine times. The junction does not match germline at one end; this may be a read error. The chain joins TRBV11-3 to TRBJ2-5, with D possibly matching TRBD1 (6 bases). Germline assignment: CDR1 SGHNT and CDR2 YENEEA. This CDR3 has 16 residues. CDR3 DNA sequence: TGTGCCAGCAGCTCCTCAGGGGCAGGGAACCAGGAGACCCAGTACTTC. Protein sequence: CASSSSGAGNQETQYF.

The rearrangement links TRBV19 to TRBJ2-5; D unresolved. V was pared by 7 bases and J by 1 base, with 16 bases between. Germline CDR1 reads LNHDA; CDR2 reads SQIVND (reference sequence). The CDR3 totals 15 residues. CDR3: CASNDNTRPQETQYF. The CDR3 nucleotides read TGTGCCAGTAATGACAATACTCGTCCCCAAGAGACCCAGTACTTC.

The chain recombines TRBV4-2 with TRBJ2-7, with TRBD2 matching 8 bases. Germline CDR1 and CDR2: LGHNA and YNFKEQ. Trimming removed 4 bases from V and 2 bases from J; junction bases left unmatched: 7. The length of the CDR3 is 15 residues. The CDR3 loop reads CASSRTSGGPYEQYF. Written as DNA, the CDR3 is TGTGCCAGCAGCCGGACGAGCGGGGGCCCCTACGAGCAGTACTTC.

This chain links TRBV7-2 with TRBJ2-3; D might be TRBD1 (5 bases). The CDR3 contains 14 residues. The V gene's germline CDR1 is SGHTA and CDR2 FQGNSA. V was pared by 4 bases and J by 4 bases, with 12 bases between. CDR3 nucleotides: TGTGCCAGCAGCTCCCTAAGGGGCCCAGATACGCAGTATTTT. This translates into CASSSLRGPDTQYF.

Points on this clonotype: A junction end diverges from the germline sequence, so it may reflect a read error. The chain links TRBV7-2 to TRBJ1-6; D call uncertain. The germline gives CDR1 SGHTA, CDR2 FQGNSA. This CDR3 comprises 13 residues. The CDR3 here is CASSYPPASLLHF. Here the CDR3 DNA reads TGTGCCAGCAGCTACCCTCCGGCCTCACTCCTCCACTTT.

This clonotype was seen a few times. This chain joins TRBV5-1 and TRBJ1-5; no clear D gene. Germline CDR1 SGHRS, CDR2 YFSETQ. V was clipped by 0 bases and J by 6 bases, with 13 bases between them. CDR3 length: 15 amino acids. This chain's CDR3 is CASSLGVQVGQPQHF. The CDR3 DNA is TGCGCCAGCAGCTTGGGGGTTCAGGTCGGTCAGCCCCAGCATTTT.

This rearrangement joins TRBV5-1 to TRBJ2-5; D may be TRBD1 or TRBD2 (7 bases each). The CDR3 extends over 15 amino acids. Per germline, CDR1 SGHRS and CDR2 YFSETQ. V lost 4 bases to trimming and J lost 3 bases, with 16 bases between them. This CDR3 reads CASSAAGGGKETQYF. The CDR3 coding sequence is TGCGCCAGCAGCGCAGCAGGGGGAGGGAAAGAGACCCAGTACTTC.

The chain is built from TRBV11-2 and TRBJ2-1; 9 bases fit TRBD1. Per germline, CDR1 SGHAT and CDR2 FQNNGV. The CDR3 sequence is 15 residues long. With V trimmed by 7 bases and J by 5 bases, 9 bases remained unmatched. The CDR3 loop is CASTLRGQGNNEQFF. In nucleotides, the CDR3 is TGTGCCAGCACCCTTAGGGGACAGGGTAACAATGAGCAGTTCTTC.

For the CDR3, the DNA is TGTGCCAGCAGCTTCCGGACAGGGGAGACTGAAGCTTTCTTT. Translated: CASSFRTGETEAFF. The chain has TRBV5-4 and TRBJ1-1; TRBD1 aligns across 9 bases. Trimming cost V 2 bases and J 5 bases; bases outside gene matches: 4. The CDR3 contains 14 residues. The V gene's germline CDR1 is SGHNT and CDR2 YYREEE (reference sequence).

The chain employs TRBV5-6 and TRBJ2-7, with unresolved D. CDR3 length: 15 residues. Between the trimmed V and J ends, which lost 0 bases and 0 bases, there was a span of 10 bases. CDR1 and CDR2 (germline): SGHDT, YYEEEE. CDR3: CASSLAGHSSYEQYF. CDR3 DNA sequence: TGTGCCAGCAGCTTGGCCGGGCATTCCTCCTACGAGCAGTACTTC.

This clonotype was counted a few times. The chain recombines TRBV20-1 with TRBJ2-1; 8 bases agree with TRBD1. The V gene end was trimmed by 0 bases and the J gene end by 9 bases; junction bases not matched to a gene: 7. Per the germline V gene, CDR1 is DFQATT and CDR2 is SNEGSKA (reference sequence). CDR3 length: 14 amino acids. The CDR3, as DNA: TGCAGTGCTAGAGATCAGCGACAGGGGAGTGAGCAGTTCTTC. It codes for CSARDQRQGSEQFF.

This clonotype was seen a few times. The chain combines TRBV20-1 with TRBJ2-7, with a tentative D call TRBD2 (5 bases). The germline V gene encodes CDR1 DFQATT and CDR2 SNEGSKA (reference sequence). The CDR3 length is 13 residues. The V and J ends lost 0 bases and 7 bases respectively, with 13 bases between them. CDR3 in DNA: TGCAGTGCTAGAGATCGATCATCGGGGGAGCAGTACTTC. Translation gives CSARDRSSGEQYF.